This T cell receptor (beta chain) was obtained from a study of cytomegalovirus exposure and HLA in healthy donors. With 60 Vbeta and 13 Jbeta primers, the PCR was carried out. Libraries were prepared by immunoSEQ multiplex PCR; TCRdb keeps only in-frame clonotypes and omits some of them. Of 150,000 or so clones in the sample, roughly 64% are singletons; the top ten hold 3%. CDR1 and CDR2 (germline): LNHNV, YYDKDF (reference sequence). V shed 2 bases and J 4 bases; nucleotides not matched to a gene: 8. This CDR3 has 16 amino acids. This clone was found once. V is TRBV15 and J is TRBJ2-3; 8 nucleotides align to TRBD2. This sequence originates from a woman between 25 and 40 years old in good health and CMV-seropositive. Sequences were obtained from PBMCs. CDR3 sequence (DNA): TGTGCCACCAGCAGACCGGGGGCTAGCGGGTCAGATACGCAGTATTTT. This gives the protein CATSRPGASGSDTQYF.